The clone carrying this T cell receptor beta chain occurred many times. The antigen is not known. This record belongs to a study of identical twins. TCRdb independently ran MiXCR on the 5' RACE reads; one entry per CDR3 protein. The sample lists over 500,000 distinct CDR3 sequences; about 20% were seen once. Study observations and caveats: Where beta out-of-frame sequences were concerned, excess twin sharing was weaker. Out-of-frame alpha sequences common to twins were enriched for low generation probability.

These data are also associated with another study on T cells expressing NK-cell markers. That report adds: An anti-gamma-delta TCR antibody was added in several experiments. It restricted sorting to alpha-beta TCR-expressing T cells.

This TCR came from a woman aged 18 to 35 in good health. The specimen was CD4+ T cells sorted from blood.

The CDR3 here is CSAMPPAGELFF. The CDR3 DNA is TGCAGTGCTATGCCTCCAGCCGGGGAGCTGTTTTTT. The chain uses TRBV20-1 and TRBJ2-2; D remains unclear. The V end lost 4 bases, the J end lost 6 bases, and 9 bases lay between the germline ends. Germline assignment: CDR1 DFQATT and CDR2 SNEGSKA (reference sequence). The CDR3 runs to 12 residues.